Listed below are T cell receptor beta chains from one sample, sequenced in a study of T cells in Graves' hyperthyroidism and ophthalmopathy. TCRdb used MiXCR to reprocess the multiplex PCR reads, holding one entry per CDR3 protein. The sample records 550,000 to 600,000 distinct CDR3 sequences, around 17% being singletons. Specimen: blood. These receptors all stem from a woman between 18 and 30 years old with Graves' hyperthyroidism. Both conserved end residues are part of each CDR3. D genes are given only for firm matches. Expanded clones are given a class, and other clones once, few, many or no size at all.

NA	TRBV20-1	TRBD1	TRBJ1-1	TGCAGTGCAACACGGACAGGTGAAGCTTTCTTT	CSATRTGEAFF
NA	TRBV27	TRBD2	TRBJ2-6	TGTGCCAGCAGTTTAACAACTAGCGGGATGACCCGGGGGGCCAACGTCCTGACTTTC	CASSLTTSGMTRGANVLTF
many	TRBV10-2	NA	TRBJ2-3	TGCGCCAGCAGTGAGATTAGCGGCACAGATACGCAGTATTTT	CASSEISGTDTQYF
few	TRBV12-5	NA	TRBJ1-5	TGTGCTAGTGGCCGTGGTCGGGTAGACAATCAGCCCCAGCATTTT	CASGRGRVDNQPQHF
NA	TRBV4-2	NA	TRBJ2-1	TGTGCCAGCAGCCGTACTGGGACTCTCTCCTACAATGAGCAGTTCTTC	CASSRTGTLSYNEQFF
many	TRBV3-1	NA	TRBJ1-4	TGTGCCAGCAGCCCCTGGCCAGCCTCTAATGAAAAACTGTTTTTT	CASSPWPASNEKLFF
NA	TRBV7-8	TRBD1	TRBJ1-5	TGTGCCAGCAGCATCACCGGGACAGGGTTCTTCGGACCCCAGCATTTT	CASSITGTGFFGPQHF
NA	TRBV5-1	NA	TRBJ2-3	TGCGCCAGCAGCCGCCTTGGAGGGGGCACAGATACGCAGTATTTT	CASSRLGGGTDTQYF
few	TRBV3-1	NA	TRBJ1-4	TGTGCCAGCAGCCAAGCCGGGGGAACCGAACTGTTTTTT	CASSQAGGTELFF
many	TRBV20-1	TRBD1	TRBJ2-1	TGCAGTGCCCTCCGGGACAGGGAACGTCATAATGAGCAGTTCTTC	CSALRDRERHNEQFF
few	TRBV4-1	NA	TRBJ2-4	TGCGCCAGCAGCCAGCTGCCAGGGGTAATAGCCAAAAACATTCAGTACTTC	CASSQLPGVIAKNIQYF
many	TRBV12-3/TRBV12-4	NA	TRBJ2-7	TGTGCCAGCAAACTAGAGGGGGGGACCTACGAGCAGTACTTC	CASKLEGGTYEQYF
NA	TRBV6-1	NA	TRBJ1-2	TGTGCCAGCGGGAGGGCCTATGGCTACACCTTC	CASGRAYGYTF
few	TRBV20-1	TRBD2	TRBJ2-1	TGCAGTGCGCGCTTGCCGGGACTAGCGGAAGGGAGCTCCTACAATGAGCAGTTCTTC	CSARLPGLAEGSSYNEQFF
few	TRBV7-9	NA	TRBJ2-7	TGTGCCAGCAGCTCCTCGGAACTGATCTCCTACGAGCAGTACTTC	CASSSSELISYEQYF
NA	TRBV9	TRBD1	TRBJ1-1	TGTGCCAGCAGCACCCCAGGGGGCGGAGGTGAAGCTTTCTTT	CASSTPGGGGEAFF
NA	TRBV5-8	TRBD1	TRBJ2-7	TGTGCCAGCAGCTTCCGGGACAGGGGGCATGGCGAGCAGTACTTC	CASSFRDRGHGEQYF
many	TRBV4-1	NA	TRBJ1-1	TGCGCCAGCAGCCAATCGAAACGCGGGAACACTGAAGCTTTCTTT	CASSQSKRGNTEAFF
NA	TRBV29-1	NA	TRBJ1-2	TGCAGCGTTAAGGTGGGGGCTAACTATGGCTACACCTTC	CSVKVGANYGYTF
few	TRBV6-1	NA	TRBJ2-7	TGTGCCAGCAGTGAAGGAACCGCTATCTACGAGCAGTACTTC	CASSEGTAIYEQYF
few	TRBV4-2	NA	TRBJ2-7	TGTGCCAGCAGCCAAGGAGGGACGGCGGTAGGAGGCGAGCAGTACTTC	CASSQGGTAVGGEQYF
many	TRBV28	NA	TRBJ2-1	TGTGCCAGCAGTCGAGTGGAGTGGCCCTACAATGAGCAGTTCTTC	CASSRVEWPYNEQFF
few	TRBV4-1	TRBD2	TRBJ2-1	TGCGCCAGCAGCCAGACCCCGGGACTAGCGGGTCTTGAGCAGTTCTTC	CASSQTPGLAGLEQFF
few	TRBV6-1	NA	TRBJ1-3	TGTGCCAGCATAATGGGAAACACCATATATTTT	CASIMGNTIYF
NA	TRBV4-3	NA	TRBJ2-1	TGCGCCAGCAGCCAAGATGAGGCCCAGGGGTACAATGAGCAGTTCTTC	CASSQDEAQGYNEQFF
many	TRBV6-1	NA	TRBJ2-3	TGTGCCAGCAGTAACACAGGGCTAACAGATACGCAGTATTTT	CASSNTGLTDTQYF
NA	TRBV12-3/TRBV12-4	NA	TRBJ1-2	TGTGCCAGCAGTTTTCGGGGCTTAGAGTTTCGGGGCTACACCTTC	CASSFRGLEFRGYTF
many	TRBV7-2	NA	TRBJ1-5	TGTGCCAGCAGCTTAGTGGGGGCAGGGCCCAGGCAGCCCCAGCATTTT	CASSLVGAGPRQPQHF
many	TRBV5-1	TRBD2	TRBJ2-3	TGCGCCAGCAGCTTGGTTCGGGAGGAGGGCACAGATACGCAGTATTTT	CASSLVREEGTDTQYF